The present TCR beta chain was sequenced within a study of technical replicates of blood from a handful of donors. This clone was recorded once. The protocol was immunoSEQ multiplex PCR, while the TCRdb copy is restricted to in-frame clones and leaves out a portion. Among tens of thousands of clones listed, 93% were seen once. The CDR3 is 15 residues long. Trimming at V came to 3 bases and at J to 2 bases, leaving 7 bases not matched to a gene. Germline-derived CDR1 and CDR2 are GTSNPN and SVGIG (reference sequence). This sequence originates from a human donor in good health. Specimen: T cells isolated from PBMCs. The chain is built from TRBV30 and TRBJ1-2; 9 nucleotides line up with TRBD1. This CDR3 is CAWRTGTGLNYGYTF. CDR3 sequence (DNA): TGTGCCTGGAGGACAGGGACAGGGTTAAACTATGGCTACACCTTC. The variable domain in full, completed from reference TRBV30 and TRBJ1-2, reads SQTIHQWPATLVQPVGSPLSLECTVEGTSNPNLYWYRQAAGRGLQLLFYSVGIGQISSEVPQNLSASRPQDRQFILSSKKLLLSDSGFYLCAWRTGTGLNYGYTFGSGTRLTVV.